The 5 T cell receptor beta chains below come from one sample, sequenced in a study of CD8 T cells in Susac syndrome. Random hexamers served to reverse transcribe roughly 0.45 to 1 ug RNA. TCRdb reprocessed the immunoSEQ multiplex PCR reads with MiXCR, giving one entry per CDR3 protein. The sample holds around 79,000 distinct CDR3 sequences, roughly 95% seen once. The sequencing sample was made of CD8+ T cells from PBMCs. The receptors shown here come from a human donor with Susac syndrome.

This clonotype was counted a few times. The chain has TRBV27 and TRBJ2-3, with 10 positions matching TRBD1. With 3 bases clipped from V and 3 bases from J, the junction kept 0 bases outside the gene matches. CDR1 and CDR2 (germline): MNHEY, SMNVEV (reference sequence). The CDR3 extends over 14 amino acids. CDR3 sequence: CASSLGQGTDTQYF. CDR3 DNA sequence: TGTGCCAGCAGTTTGGGACAGGGGACAGATACGCAGTATTTT.

This clonotype came up once. The J gene is TRBJ2-2, the V gene TRBV6-6; 8 bases are shared with TRBD1. From germline, CDR1 is MNHNY and CDR2 SVGAGI (reference sequence). Germline trimming cut 10 bases from V and 4 bases from J; bases unmatched to any gene: 11. The CDR3 is 15 amino acids. The CDR3: CATPFGQGSTGELFF. DNA of the CDR3: TGTGCCACCCCTTTTGGACAGGGAAGCACCGGGGAGCTGTTTTTT.

This chain uses TRBV7-9 with TRBJ2-2, with D uncertain. V lost 5 bases to trimming and J lost 4 bases, with 11 bases between them. Germline loops: CDR1 SEHNR, CDR2 FQNEAQ (reference sequence). The CDR3 runs 14 residues. CDR3 region: CASSPIPGTGELFF. CDR3 nucleotide sequence: TGTGCCAGCAGCCCAATACCAGGCACCGGGGAGCTGTTTTTT.

This clonotype was counted a few times. The chain recombines TRBV12-3 or TRBV12-4 with TRBJ1-1; D not certain. Trimming removed 2 bases from V and 0 bases from J, with 1 base in between. The CDR3 is made up of 12 amino acids. DNA of the CDR3: TGTGCCAGCAGTTTATTGAACACTGAAGCTTTCTTT. This gives the protein CASSLLNTEAFF.

The J gene is TRBJ2-2, the V gene TRBV19; 12 bases line up with TRBD2. The CDR3 covers 17 residues. CDR1 is LNHDA and CDR2 is SQIVND in the germline V gene (reference sequence). Trimming removed 7 bases from V and 3 bases from J; junction bases left unmatched: 9. The CDR3: CASISLAGGPDTGELFF. The CDR3 DNA reads as TGTGCCAGTATAAGCCTAGCGGGGGGGCCGGACACCGGGGAGCTGTTTTTT.